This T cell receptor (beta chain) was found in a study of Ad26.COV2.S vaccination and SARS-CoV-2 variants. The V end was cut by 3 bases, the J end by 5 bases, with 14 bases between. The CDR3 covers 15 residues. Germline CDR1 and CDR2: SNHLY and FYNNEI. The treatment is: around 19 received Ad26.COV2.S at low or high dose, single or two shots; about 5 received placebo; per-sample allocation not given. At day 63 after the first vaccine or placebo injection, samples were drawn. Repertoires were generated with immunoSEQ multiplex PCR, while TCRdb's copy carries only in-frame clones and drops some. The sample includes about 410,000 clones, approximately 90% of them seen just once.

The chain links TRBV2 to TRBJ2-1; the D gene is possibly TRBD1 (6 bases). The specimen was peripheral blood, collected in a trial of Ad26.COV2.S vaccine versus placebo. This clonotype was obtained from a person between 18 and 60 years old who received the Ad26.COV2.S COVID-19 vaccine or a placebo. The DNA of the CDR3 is TGTGCCAGCAGTGATCAGGGGTTAGTTCACAATGAGCAGTTCTTC. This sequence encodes CASSDQGLVHNEQFF.